This is a list of T cell receptor beta chains from one sample in a study of cytomegalovirus exposure and HLA in healthy donors. Libraries were prepared by immunoSEQ multiplex PCR; TCRdb keeps only in-frame clonotypes and omits some of them. The data contain 85,000 to 95,000 clones, 6% to 9% of them seen just once; the ten biggest clones take up over 2%. The specimen was PBMCs. The receptors here all came from a man aged 45-60 years in good health and CMV-seronegative. The CDR3 runs from the conserved cysteine through the conserved F or W.

>TRBV4-2|14|TRBJ2-1
CASSQEEGPNEQFF
>TRBV6-5|15|TRBJ2-1
CASSSRRGSYNEQFF
>TRBV9|16|TRBJ2-7
CASSVGTGQPTYEQYF
>TRBV5-1|14|TRBJ1-2
CASSQDTSNYGYTF
>TRBV5-1|14|TRBJ2-7
CASSYGTESYEQYF
>TRBV7-9|17|TRBJ2-6
CASSAGQGVSGANVLTF
>TRBV5-1|15|TRBJ1-1
CASSLDGREGGEAFF
>TRBV11-1|15|TRBJ2-7
CASSLDAGGDYEQYF
>TRBV2|18|TRBJ2-1
CASSSGTSGRARYNEQFF
>TRBV6-4|15|TRBJ2-3
CASSDGPAGGDTQYF
>TRBV4-3|16|TRBJ2-3
CASSHSPGSSTDTQYF
>TRBV5-4|16|TRBJ1-6
CASSLGGGADNSPLHF
>TRBV5-1|17|TRBJ2-2
CASSVLQGQTNTGELFF
>TRBV29-1|10|TRBJ1-1
CSVSNTEAFF
>TRBV5-4|16|TRBJ2-1
CASSPIVSGDYNEQFF
>TRBV19|16|TRBJ2-3
CASSISAGGSTGTQYF
>TRBV6-5|14|TRBJ2-7
CASSPRPQQGEQYF
>TRBV20-1|10|TRBJ1-1
CSARDRVPFF
>TRBV7-9|17|TRBJ2-3
CASSLAPGRLLGDPQYF
>TRBV4-3|17|TRBJ2-1
CASSQDPPGDSYNEQFF
>TRBV27|13|TRBJ1-2
CASSSAGYHGYTF
>TRBV5-6|15|TRBJ1-1
CASKGDRALNTEAFF
>TRBV21-1|19|TRBJ1-5
CASSKNAGTGAFGNQPQHF
>TRBV18|17|TRBJ1-3
CASSPWTGGRSGNTIYF
>TRBV28|16|TRBJ2-3
CASSLGYRVSTDTQYF
>TRBV28|12|TRBJ2-7
CASSSQGGEQYF
>TRBV28|14|TRBJ2-7
CASSLGRDSYEQYF
>TRBV15|16|TRBJ1-4
CATSRDRTGYNEKLFF
>TRBV15|17|TRBJ2-1
CATSRGEGRSSYNEQFF
>TRBV27|15|TRBJ1-5
CASSLSTGTGFPQHF